These 31 T cell receptor beta chains came from one sample sequenced in a study of beta chain features in type 1 diabetes. Study findings and constraints: Type 1 diabetes patients had moderately but significantly shorter TCRB CDR3s in all four CD4+ subsets.

Antigens for these TCRs are unknown. TCRB transcripts that were expressed got sequenced, as all of the isolated RNA had been reverse transcribed. TCRdb keeps only in-frame clones here, not all; method: immunoSEQ multiplex PCR. The sample records some 250,000 clones, approximately 11% being singletons. The sample consisted of naive CD4+ T cells from blood. The receptors stem from a man aged 25 to 40 with type 1 diabetes.

The rearrangement links TRBV11-2 to TRBJ2-5; D possibly corresponds to TRBD2 (5 bases). The V and J ends lost 5 bases and 0 bases respectively, with 10 bases between them. This CDR3 is 14 amino acids long. The germline CDR1 and CDR2 sequences are SGHAT and FQNNGV. The CDR3 loop is CASSRWRYQETQYF. The CDR3 DNA sequence: TGTGCCAGCAGCCGTTGGAGGTACCAAGAGACCCAGTACTTC.

This clone was seen only a few times. This chain links TRBV15 with TRBJ2-5; D is unresolved. The V end was cut by 0 bases, the J end by 3 bases, with 5 bases between. The CDR3 contains 13 residues. CDR1 and CDR2 (germline): LNHNV, YYDKDF (reference sequence). CDR3 nucleotide sequence: TGTGCCACCAGCAGAGATCGGGAAGAGACCCAGTACTTC. This gives the protein CATSRDREETQYF.

The genes are TRBV19 and TRBJ2-7; 8 nucleotides agree with TRBD1. The CDR3 runs to 13 residues. Germline V gives CDR1 LNHDA, CDR2 SQIVND (reference sequence). J lost 7 bases, V lost 6 bases, and 8 bases had no gene match. The CDR3: CASSKDRVWEQYF. The CDR3 coding sequence is TGTGCCAGTAGCAAGGACAGGGTTTGGGAGCAGTACTTC.

This clone was found a few times. This chain links TRBV7-3 with TRBJ2-1; TRBD2 matches at 7 bases. The CDR3 has 13 amino acids. The V gene end was trimmed by 5 bases and the J gene end by 8 bases; junction bases not matched to a gene: 6. Germline V gene sequence: CDR1 SGHTA, CDR2 FQGTGA. The CDR3 loop reads CASSPTGGHEQFF. In nucleotides, the CDR3 is TGTGCCAGCAGCCCCACGGGGGGTCATGAGCAGTTCTTC.

This clone has a handful of counts. This chain connects TRBV28 to TRBJ2-3, with 8 bases that match TRBD2. V was pared by 4 bases and J by 4 bases, with 7 bases of the junction left unmatched. Germline CDR1 MDHEN, CDR2 SYDVKM. The CDR3 extends over 15 amino acids. The CDR3 here is CASSSGGAGPDTQYF. The CDR3 DNA is TGTGCCAGCAGTTCCGGGGGGGCCGGCCCAGATACGCAGTATTTT.

J is TRBJ2-5 and V is TRBV5-6; TRBD2 might be the D (6 bases). There are 14 residues in the CDR3. The V end was cut by 2 bases, the J end by 0 bases, with 8 bases between. Germline V gene data show CDR1 as SGHDT and CDR2 as YYEEEE. CDR3 region: CASSFGGDQETQYF. In DNA form, the CDR3 reads TGTGCCAGCAGCTTCGGGGGAGACCAAGAGACCCAGTACTTC.

This clone was seen more than once but under ten times. V usage is TRBV7-2 and J usage is TRBJ2-5; no firm D call. The CDR3 is 13 amino acids. The germline V and J ends were trimmed by 5 bases and 4 bases, with 11 bases remaining between them. CDR1 is SGHTA, CDR2 FQGNSA, per germline. The CDR3 reads CASSPPQRETQYF. The CDR3 DNA follows: TGTGCCAGCAGCCCTCCCCAGCGAGAGACCCAGTACTTC.

This clone turned up a few times. CDR3 DNA sequence: TGTGCCAGCAGCGTAGGACCTAGCGGTTACAATGAGCAGTTCTTC. Translation gives CASSVGPSGYNEQFF. This chain links TRBV9 with TRBJ2-1; TRBD2 matches 7 bases. Germline V gives CDR1 SGDLS, CDR2 YYNGEE. There are 15 residues in the CDR3. Trimming cost V 0 bases and J 4 bases; bases outside gene matches: 4.

A few counts support this clone. V and J are TRBV27 and TRBJ2-7, with TRBD2 matching 7 bases. Germline V gene data show CDR1 as MNHEY and CDR2 as SMNVEV (reference sequence). V shed 4 bases and J 3 bases; nucleotides not matched to a gene: 3. The CDR3 loop spans 13 amino acids. The CDR3 region is CASSYKRGYEQYF. CDR3 nucleotides: TGTGCCAGCAGTTATAAGCGGGGCTACGAGCAGTACTTC.

This clone turned up a few times. V gene TRBV6-1 combines with J gene TRBJ2-6; D unclear. Germline V gives CDR1 MNHNS, CDR2 SASEGT. V was cut by 6 bases and J by 0 bases, with 9 bases left in between. This CDR3 region has 15 residues. CDR3 protein: CASSLHNSGANVLTF. The DNA for the CDR3 is TGTGCCAGCAGCTTACACAACTCTGGGGCCAACGTCCTGACTTTC.

This clone was counted between two and nine times. This chain joins TRBV11-2 and TRBJ2-3; tentative D call: TRBD1 (6 bases). Trimming removed 6 bases at V and 0 bases at J, with 16 bases between. The germline V gene encodes CDR1 SGHAT and CDR2 FQNNGV. The CDR3 extends over 16 amino acids. CDR3 DNA sequence: TGTGCCAGCAGGACAGGCAGGGGTACTAGCACAGATACGCAGTATTTT. Protein product: CASRTGRGTSTDTQYF.

This chain links TRBV25-1 with TRBJ2-3, with 7 bases fitting TRBD2. Germline lookup yields CDR1 MGHDK and CDR2 SYGVNS. The CDR3 consists of 14 residues. The J segment lost 1 base and the V segment lost 7 bases, leaving 5 bases of the junction unmatched. The CDR3: CASTAAGGTDTQYF. As DNA, the CDR3 is TGTGCCAGCACTGCCGCGGGGGGCACAGATACGCAGTATTTT.

This clone was seen only a few times. The rearrangement links TRBV19 to TRBJ2-3; D remains ambiguous. The germline gives CDR1 LNHDA, CDR2 SQIVND (reference sequence). This CDR3 contains 13 residues. V was trimmed by 8 bases and J by 9 bases, leaving 18 bases between them. CDR3 in amino acids: CASLGDPWLTQYF. As DNA, the CDR3 is TGTGCCAGTCTAGGAGACCCTTGGTTGACGCAGTATTTT.

A few counts support this clone. The V and J genes are TRBV4-2 and TRBJ2-2; D possibly corresponds to TRBD1 (6 bases). CDR3 length: 18 amino acids. The germline gives CDR1 LGHNA, CDR2 YNFKEQ. Trimming removed 2 bases from V and 1 base from J, with 17 bases in between. This chain's CDR3 is CASSQNLGGARNTGELFF. The CDR3 DNA sequence: TGTGCCAGCAGCCAAAACTTAGGGGGAGCTCGGAACACCGGGGAGCTGTTTTTT.

The V call is TRBV5-1, the J call TRBJ2-6, with TRBD1 matching over 7 bases. J lost 4 bases, V lost 2 bases, and 3 bases had no gene match. CDR1 is SGHRS, CDR2 YFSETQ, per germline. There are 15 residues in the CDR3. The CDR3 loop is CASSFRGSGANVLTF. In nucleotides, the CDR3 is TGCGCCAGCAGCTTCAGGGGGTCGGGGGCCAACGTCCTGACTTTC.

The rearrangement uses TRBV28 and TRBJ2-1; 7 bases agree with TRBD1. V was clipped by 8 bases and J by 4 bases; unmatched bases: 2. The CDR3 runs to 12 residues. CDR1 is MDHEN and CDR2 is SYDVKM in the germline V gene. In DNA, the CDR3 is TGTGCCAGCCTGGGACAGTACAATGAGCAGTTCTTC. It specifies CASLGQYNEQFF.

The chain carries TRBV2 and TRBJ2-7, with TRBD1 matching 9 bases. Unmatched junction bases numbered 4, after V lost 7 bases and J lost 3 bases. The V gene's germline CDR1 is SNHLY and CDR2 FYNNEI. This CDR3 spans 13 amino acids. The DNA of the CDR3 is TGTGCCAGCACGGACAGGGGACGCTACGAGCAGTACTTC. Translated, it gives CASTDRGRYEQYF.

The chain recombines TRBV27 with TRBJ1-1; tentative D call: TRBD1 (5 bases). The CDR3 is made up of 13 amino acids. Germline V lookup: CDR1 MNHEY, CDR2 SMNVEV (reference sequence). V lost 6 bases and J 4 bases, leaving 12 bases between the germline ends. CDR3 sequence: CASSVPGGTEAFF. In DNA form, the CDR3 reads TGTGCCAGCAGCGTCCCCGGGGGCACTGAAGCTTTCTTT.

This clone was picked up a small number of times. J is TRBJ1-2 and V is TRBV11-2; maybe TRBD1 (6 bases). The ends were cut back, 5 bases at V and 8 bases at J, with 18 bases in the middle. This CDR3 has 14 residues. Germline loops: CDR1 SGHAT, CDR2 FQNNGV. The CDR3 region has the DNA TGTGCCAGCAGCGAAGGGGGACCTAGGGAAGGCTACACCTTC. Its protein is CASSEGGPREGYTF.

V and J are TRBV5-1 and TRBJ1-4; 8 positions match TRBD1. Germline trimming cut 5 bases from V and 8 bases from J; bases unmatched to any gene: 8. Germline V gene data show CDR1 as SGHRS and CDR2 as YFSETQ. The length of the CDR3 is 14 residues. CDR3 sequence reads: CASSFGQGLEKLFF. The DNA for the CDR3 is TGCGCCAGCAGTTTCGGACAGGGATTGGAAAAACTGTTTTTT.

The rearrangement joins TRBV7-2 to TRBJ1-5; D is ambiguous. The CDR3 spans 15 residues. Germline V CDR1 and CDR2: SGHTA, FQGNSA. With 5 bases removed from V and 2 bases from J, the gap between germline ends came to 13 bases. This CDR3 is CASSPVGGGNQPQHF. DNA for the CDR3: TGTGCCAGCAGCCCAGTCGGAGGAGGCAATCAGCCCCAGCATTTT.

The chain links TRBV11-2 to TRBJ2-3; possible D gene TRBD2, 6 bases. With 4 bases removed from V and 9 bases from J, the gap between germline ends came to 26 bases. Germline V gene data show CDR1 as SGHAT and CDR2 as FQNNGV. This CDR3 comprises 17 residues. The CDR3 DNA is TGTGCCAGCAGCTCCCTTCGGGCGCGGGGCCCCCCACGGACGCAGTATTTT. It yields the protein CASSSLRARGPPRTQYF.

The rearrangement uses TRBV25-1 and TRBJ2-5; TRBD1 agrees at 10 bases. V lost 3 bases and J lost 4; bases outside the gene matches: 8. CDR1 is MGHDK and CDR2 is SYGVNS in the germline V gene. CDR3 length: 16 residues. The CDR3: CASSDGDRGVGETQYF. The CDR3 region has the DNA TGTGCCAGCAGTGATGGGGACAGGGGAGTAGGAGAGACCCAGTACTTC.

This clone was seen only a few times. The V gene is TRBV11-2, the J gene TRBJ2-3; TRBD2 aligns across 12 bases. The junction had 6 bases not matched to a gene; V was cut back by 5 bases and J by 3 bases. This CDR3 has 16 amino acids. The germline V gene has CDR1 SGHAT and CDR2 FQNNGV. CDR3 bases: TGTGCCAGCAGCAGCCCTACTAGCGGGAGGACAGATACGCAGTATTTT. It translates to CASSSPTSGRTDTQYF.

A few counts support this clone. The gene calls are TRBV2 and TRBJ1-4; 10 bases match TRBD1. CDR3 length: 13 amino acids. The V gene's germline CDR1 is SNHLY and CDR2 FYNNEI. The V and J ends lost 8 bases and 11 bases, in that order; junction bases with no gene match: 8. The CDR3 region is CASSGTGAGKLFF. In nucleotides, the CDR3 is TGTGCCAGCTCCGGGACAGGGGCGGGGAAACTGTTTTTT. The entire variable domain, with the rest obtained from reference TRBV2 and TRBJ1-4, is as follows: EPEVTQTPSHQVTQMGQEVILRCVPISNHLYFYWYRQILGQKVEFLVSFYNNEISEKSEIFDDQFSVERPDGSNFTLKIRSTKLEDSAMYFCASSGTGAGKLFFGSGTQLSVL.

The chain has TRBV4-2 and TRBJ2-7; 10 bases agree with TRBD1. CDR1 is LGHNA, CDR2 YNFKEQ, per germline. J lost 6 bases, V lost 6 bases, and 11 bases had no gene match. The CDR3 totals 15 residues. In DNA form, the CDR3 reads TGTGCCAGCAGTAAGTCTGGGACAGGGGTTGTCGAGCAGTACTTC. Its translation: CASSKSGTGVVEQYF.

V is TRBV6-5 and J is TRBJ1-4; D perhaps matches TRBD1 (6 bases). CDR3 length: 15 amino acids. Trimming removed 4 bases from V and 7 bases from J, with 16 bases in between. Germline-derived CDR1 and CDR2 are MNHEY and SVGAGI. The CDR3 loop reads CASSLQGRLGEKLFF. The CDR3 DNA reads as TGTGCCAGCAGTTTGCAGGGGCGGTTAGGTGAAAAACTGTTTTTT.

This clone came up a few times. This chain joins TRBV28 and TRBJ1-2; no reliable D call. CDR1 and CDR2 from the germline V gene are MDHEN and SYDVKM. V was cut by 7 bases and J by 7 bases, with 16 bases left in between. The CDR3 runs 13 residues. The CDR3 is CASTLAGIGGYTF. CDR3 nucleotides: TGTGCCAGCACCCTAGCGGGGATCGGTGGCTACACCTTC.

This chain joins TRBV5-1 and TRBJ2-3; a possible D gene is TRBD1 (5 bases). Trimming took 0 bases from V and 1 from J, leaving 9 bases between them. The CDR3 consists of 15 residues. CDR1 and CDR2 from the germline V gene are SGHRS and YFSETQ. The CDR3 loop reads CASSLAGRGTDTQYF. In nucleotides, the CDR3 is TGCGCCAGCAGCTTGGCCGGCAGGGGCACAGATACGCAGTATTTT.

This clone was observed a handful of times. The chain is built from TRBV5-1 and TRBJ2-1; TRBD2 matches at 7 bases. CDR1 is SGHRS and CDR2 is YFSETQ in the germline V gene. V shed 7 bases and J 6 bases; nucleotides not matched to a gene: 7. The CDR3 length is 13 residues. CDR3 sequence: CASLRTRSNEQFF. The DNA for the CDR3 is TGCGCCAGCTTGAGGACTAGGTCCAATGAGCAGTTCTTC.

The chain uses TRBV29-1 and TRBJ2-3; the match to TRBD2 covers 9 bases. Per the germline V gene, CDR1 is SQVTM and CDR2 is ANQGSEA. V shed 7 bases and J 1 base; nucleotides not matched to a gene: 0. CDR3 size: 12 residues. The CDR3 reads CSASGGTDTQYF. The CDR3 DNA reads as TGCAGCGCTAGCGGGGGCACAGATACGCAGTATTTT.